These T cell receptor beta chains were read from a single sample in a study of cytomegalovirus exposure and HLA in healthy donors. The method was immunoSEQ multiplex PCR; TCRdb's version includes in-frame clones alone and lacks a portion of them. The sample has 100,000 to 150,000 clones; about 78% are singletons. Sequencing used PBMCs. Receptors originate from a man aged 30 to 45 in good health and CMV-seronegative. Both conserved end residues are part of each CDR3. The D gene is left open where the match is weak. The size field is filled for only some rows; it gives once, few, many or a size class.

d_call j_call v_call clone_size cdr3_nt cdr3_aa
- TRBJ1-2 TRBV12-5 - TGTGCTAAATGGACTGACTATGGCTACACCTTC CAKWTDYGYTF
- TRBJ2-2 TRBV9 - TGTGCCAGCAGCGGACTGGGGGGTGCGTCTCCGATTAAGAACACCGGGGAGCTGTTTTTT CASSGLGGASPIKNTGELFF
- TRBJ1-6 TRBV5-1 - TGCGCCAGCAGCTTGGGTCTTACAGGGATGTTTGATTCACCCCTCCACTTT CASSLGLTGMFDSPLHF
- TRBJ2-7 TRBV25-1 - TGTGCCAGCAGTGAGGGTTGGGGGGGGCGATACGAGCAGTACTTC CASSEGWGGRYEQYF
- TRBJ2-7 TRBV28 - TGTGCCAGCAACTTCAGGGGCTACAACGAGCAGTACTTC CASNFRGYNEQYF
- TRBJ1-4 TRBV7-9 - TGTGCCAGCAGCTTAGGGGAGGGAGCTAATGAAAAACTGTTTTTT CASSLGEGANEKLFF
- TRBJ2-1 TRBV4-1 few TGCGCCAGCAGCCAAGCCGTCCGGGGTCGGGGGTTCTTC CASSQAVRGRGFF
TRBD1 TRBJ2-1 TRBV18 - TGTGCCAGCTCACAGCCGGGACAGGGGTACAATGAGCAGTTCTTC CASSQPGQGYNEQFF
TRBD2 TRBJ2-1 TRBV5-1 once TGCGCCAGCAGCTTAGTGGGACTAGCGGGGGTCGCACGCCTGAGTGAGCAGTTCTTC CASSLVGLAGVARLSEQFF
- TRBJ2-7 TRBV27 - TGTGCCAGCAGTGTACAGGGTCTCCACGAGCAGTACTTC CASSVQGLHEQYF
TRBD1 TRBJ1-2 TRBV5-1 - TGCGCCAGCAGCTTGGAAACCGGGACAGGCTATGGCTACACCTTC CASSLETGTGYGYTF
- TRBJ2-2 TRBV5-4 - TGTGCCAGCAGCTTGGACAGCTCCGCGAACACCGGGGAGCTGTTTTTT CASSLDSSANTGELFF
- TRBJ1-4 TRBV7-6 - TGTGCCAGCAGCCCCGAATGGGGGGCAACTAATGAAAAACTGTTTTTT CASSPEWGATNEKLFF
TRBD1 TRBJ1-4 TRBV7-9 - TGTGCCAGCAGCTCCAGGGGGGCGAGTGAAAAACTGTTTTTT CASSSRGASEKLFF
- TRBJ1-1 TRBV6-6 - TGTGCCAGCGGACAGCTACCGGGCACTGAAGCTTTCTTT CASGQLPGTEAFF
- TRBJ2-7 TRBV10-3 - TGTGCCATCAGTGACCGTTCTACCTACGAGCAGTACTTC CAISDRSTYEQYF
- TRBJ1-1 TRBV27 - TGTGCCAGCAGTTTCTTGTTCCGGGGGGGACTGAACACTGAAGCTTTCTTT CASSFLFRGGLNTEAFF
TRBD2 TRBJ2-2 TRBV4-3 - TGCGCCAGCAGCCAACGCGCTAGCGGGGGATTTGTGGCCGGGGAGCTGTTTTTT CASSQRASGGFVAGELFF
TRBD2 TRBJ2-7 TRBV4-3 - TGCGCCAGCAGCCAAGAGAATAGCGGGGGATCCTACGAGCAGTACTTC CASSQENSGGSYEQYF
- TRBJ2-1 TRBV5-1 - TGCGCCAGCAGCTTGGGGCCCGGGGGCAATGAGCAGTTCTTC CASSLGPGGNEQFF
TRBD1 TRBJ2-2 TRBV4-1 few TGCGCCAGCAGCCAAGGGGACAGGCCGACGGGGGAGCTGTTTTTT CASSQGDRPTGELFF
- TRBJ2-3 TRBV5-6 - TGTGCCAGCAGACCCGGATCGGACAGCCGCACAGATACGCAGTATTTT CASRPGSDSRTDTQYF
- TRBJ1-1 TRBV6-6 - TGTGCCAGCTTGCAAACGAACAGGGAGAACACTGAAGCTTTCTTT CASLQTNRENTEAFF
TRBD1 TRBJ1-1 TRBV5-1 - TGCGCCAGCAGCTTGGGGGCACAGGGGTCGAAATTCACTGAAGCTTTCTTT CASSLGAQGSKFTEAFF
- TRBJ1-2 TRBV27 - TGTGCCAGCAGTTTATTGGGGGGATATGGCTACACCTTC CASSLLGGYGYTF
TRBD1 TRBJ1-1 TRBV19 - TGTGCCAGTATCGATGCCAGGGGGCAGGGAGCGAACACTGAAGCTTTCTTT CASIDARGQGANTEAFF
TRBD2 TRBJ2-3 TRBV7-2 - TGTGCCAGCAGCCGTAGCGGGGGGCCAGATACGCAGTATTTT CASSRSGGPDTQYF
TRBD2 TRBJ2-7 TRBV19 - TGTGCCAGTAGTATAATGGGGGGGGGCGAGCAGTACTTC CASSIMGGGEQYF
TRBD2 TRBJ2-3 TRBV6-5 - TGTGCCAGCAGTCGGACTAGCGGAGGCGATACGCAGTATTTT CASSRTSGGDTQYF
- TRBJ2-3 TRBV19 few TGTGCCAGTAGTATAGAACAGAACACAGATACGCAGTATTTT CASSIEQNTDTQYF
- TRBJ2-2 TRBV19 - TGTGCCGTCCCTTCTAGGTCCGGCACCGGGGAGCTGTTTTTT CAVPSRSGTGELFF
TRBD2 TRBJ2-1 TRBV29-1 - TGCAGCGTTGAAGTTCTAGCGGGTAATGAGCAGTTCTTC CSVEVLAGNEQFF
TRBD1 TRBJ1-2 TRBV2 once TGTGCCAGCACAGGTGACAGGGTCTATGGCTACACCTTC CASTGDRVYGYTF
- TRBJ2-1 TRBV14 - TGTGCCAGCAGCGCTAGCATCGGTCTTGGCAATGAGCAGTTCTTC CASSASIGLGNEQFF
- TRBJ2-7 TRBV4-2 - TGTGCCAGCAGCCAAGAGGGCAGGGACTACGAGCAGTACTTC CASSQEGRDYEQYF